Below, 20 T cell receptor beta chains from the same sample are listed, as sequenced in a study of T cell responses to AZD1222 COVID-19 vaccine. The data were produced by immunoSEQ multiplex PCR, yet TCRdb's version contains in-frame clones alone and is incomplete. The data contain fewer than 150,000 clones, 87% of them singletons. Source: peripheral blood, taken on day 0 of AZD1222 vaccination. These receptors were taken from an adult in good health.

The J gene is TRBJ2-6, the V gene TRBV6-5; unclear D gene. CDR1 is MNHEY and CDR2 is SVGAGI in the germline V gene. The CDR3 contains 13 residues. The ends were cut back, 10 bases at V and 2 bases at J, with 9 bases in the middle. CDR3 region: CATYLAGANVLTF. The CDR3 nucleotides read TGTGCCACTTATCTTGCTGGGGCCAACGTCCTGACTTTC.

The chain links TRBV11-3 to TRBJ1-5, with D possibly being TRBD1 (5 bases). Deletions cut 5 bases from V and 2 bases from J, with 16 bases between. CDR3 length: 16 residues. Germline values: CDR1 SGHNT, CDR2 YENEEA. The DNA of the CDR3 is TGTGCCAGCAGCCCCCTGGGCAGGGACGGCAATCAGCCCCAGCATTTT. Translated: CASSPLGRDGNQPQHF.

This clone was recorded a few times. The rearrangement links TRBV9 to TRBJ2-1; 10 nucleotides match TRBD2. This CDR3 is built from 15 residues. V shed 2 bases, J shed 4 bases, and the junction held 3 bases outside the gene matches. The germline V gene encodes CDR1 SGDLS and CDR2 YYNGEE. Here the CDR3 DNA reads TGTGCCAGCAGCGTCCCAGCGGGAGGGTACAATGAGCAGTTCTTC. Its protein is CASSVPAGGYNEQFF.

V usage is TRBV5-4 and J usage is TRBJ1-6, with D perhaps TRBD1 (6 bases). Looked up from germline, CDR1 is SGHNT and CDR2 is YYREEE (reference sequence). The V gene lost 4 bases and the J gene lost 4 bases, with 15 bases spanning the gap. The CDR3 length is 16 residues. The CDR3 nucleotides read TGTGCCAGCAGCGCAGCCGTGACAGGATATAATTCACCCCTCCACTTT. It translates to CASSAAVTGYNSPLHF.

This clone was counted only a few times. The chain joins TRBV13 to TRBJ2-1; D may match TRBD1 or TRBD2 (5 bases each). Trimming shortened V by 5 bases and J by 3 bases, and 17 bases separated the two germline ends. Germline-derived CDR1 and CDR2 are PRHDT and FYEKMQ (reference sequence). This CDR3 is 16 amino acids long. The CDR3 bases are TGTGCCAGCAGCCCGCCGGGACCAACTCTCTACAATGAGCAGTTCTTC. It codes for CASSPPGPTLYNEQFF.

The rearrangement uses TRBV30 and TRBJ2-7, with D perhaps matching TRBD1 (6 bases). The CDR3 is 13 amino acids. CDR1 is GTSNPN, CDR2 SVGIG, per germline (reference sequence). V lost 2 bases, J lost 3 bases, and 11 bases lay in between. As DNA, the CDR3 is TGTGCCTGGAGTTCGGGACATCACTACGAGCAGTACTTC. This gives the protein CAWSSGHHYEQYF. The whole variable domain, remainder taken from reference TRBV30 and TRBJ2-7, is SQTIHQWPATLVQPVGSPLSLECTVEGTSNPNLYWYRQAAGRGLQLLFYSVGIGQISSEVPQNLSASRPQDRQFILSSKKLLLSDSGFYLCAWSSGHHYEQYFGPGTRLTVT.

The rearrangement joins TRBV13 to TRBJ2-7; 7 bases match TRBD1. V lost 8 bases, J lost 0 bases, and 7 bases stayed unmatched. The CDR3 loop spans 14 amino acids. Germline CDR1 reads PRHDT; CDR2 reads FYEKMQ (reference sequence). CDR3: CASGAGGSSYEQYF. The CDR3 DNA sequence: TGTGCCAGCGGCGCAGGGGGTAGCTCCTACGAGCAGTACTTC.

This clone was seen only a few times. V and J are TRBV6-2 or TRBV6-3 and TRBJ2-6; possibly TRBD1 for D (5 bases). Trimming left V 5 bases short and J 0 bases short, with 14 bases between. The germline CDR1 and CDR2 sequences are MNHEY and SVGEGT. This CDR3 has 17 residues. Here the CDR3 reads CASSDGHIHSGANVLTF. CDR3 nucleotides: TGTGCCAGCAGTGACGGACACATACACTCTGGGGCCAACGTCCTGACTTTC.

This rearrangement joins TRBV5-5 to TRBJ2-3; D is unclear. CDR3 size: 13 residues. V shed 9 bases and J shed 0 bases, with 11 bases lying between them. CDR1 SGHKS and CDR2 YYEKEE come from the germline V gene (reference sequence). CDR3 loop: CATQPPSTDTQYF. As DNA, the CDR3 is TGTGCCACCCAGCCCCCTAGCACAGATACGCAGTATTTT. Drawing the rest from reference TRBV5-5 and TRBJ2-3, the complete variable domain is DAGVTQSPTHLIKTRGQQVTLRCSPISGHKSVSWYQQVLGQGPQFIFQYYEKEERGRGNFPDRFSARQFPNYSSELNVNALLLGDSALYLCATQPPSTDTQYFGPGTRLTVL.

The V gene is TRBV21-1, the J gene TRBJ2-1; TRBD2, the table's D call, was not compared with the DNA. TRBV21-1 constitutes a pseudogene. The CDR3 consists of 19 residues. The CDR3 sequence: CASSEAIGAKRGCRNEQFF. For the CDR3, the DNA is TGTGCCAGCAGCGAGGCTATTGGGGCAAAGCGGGGATGTAGGAATGAGCAGTTCTTC.

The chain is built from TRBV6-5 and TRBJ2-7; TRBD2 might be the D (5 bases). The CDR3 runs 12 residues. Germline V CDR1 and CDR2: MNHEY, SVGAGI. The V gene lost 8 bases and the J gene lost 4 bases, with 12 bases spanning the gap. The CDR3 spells CASRGPLYEQYF. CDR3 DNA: TGTGCCAGCCGAGGGCCGCTATACGAGCAGTACTTC.

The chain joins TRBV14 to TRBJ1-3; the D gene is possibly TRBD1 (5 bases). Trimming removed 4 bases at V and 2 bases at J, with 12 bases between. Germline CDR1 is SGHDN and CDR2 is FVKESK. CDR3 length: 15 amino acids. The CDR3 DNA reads TGTGCCAGCAGCCCCCCAGGGTTTGCTGGAAACACCATATATTTT. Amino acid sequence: CASSPPGFAGNTIYF.

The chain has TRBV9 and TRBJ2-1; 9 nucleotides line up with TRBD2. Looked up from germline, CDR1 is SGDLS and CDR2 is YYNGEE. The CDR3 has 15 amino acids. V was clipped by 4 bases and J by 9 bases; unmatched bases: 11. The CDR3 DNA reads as TGTGCCAGCAGCAGTCTAGCGGGGTTAATGGGTGAGCAGTTCTTC. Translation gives CASSSLAGLMGEQFF.

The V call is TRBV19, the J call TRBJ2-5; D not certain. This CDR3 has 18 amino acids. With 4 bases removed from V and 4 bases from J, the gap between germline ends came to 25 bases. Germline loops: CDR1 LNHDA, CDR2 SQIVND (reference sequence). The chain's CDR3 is CASSTRSQTLLIGETQYF. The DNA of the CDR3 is TGTGCCAGTAGTACTCGATCCCAGACGTTGTTAATCGGAGAGACCCAGTACTTC.

CDR3 in DNA: TGCGCCAGCAGCTTGGCGCGGCTAGCGGGGAAAGAGACCCAGTACTTC. Its translation: CASSLARLAGKETQYF. The chain combines TRBV5-1 with TRBJ2-5; the match to TRBD2 covers 9 bases. Trimming removed 0 bases from V and 3 bases from J; junction bases left unmatched: 6. Germline V gene sequence: CDR1 SGHRS, CDR2 YFSETQ. The length of the CDR3 is 16 residues.

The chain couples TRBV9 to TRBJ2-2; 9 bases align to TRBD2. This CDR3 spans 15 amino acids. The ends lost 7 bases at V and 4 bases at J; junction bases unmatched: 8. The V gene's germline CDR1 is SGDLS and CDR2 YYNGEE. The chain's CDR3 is CASARATSGTGELFF. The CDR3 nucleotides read TGTGCCAGCGCCCGGGCGACTAGCGGCACCGGGGAGCTGTTTTTT.

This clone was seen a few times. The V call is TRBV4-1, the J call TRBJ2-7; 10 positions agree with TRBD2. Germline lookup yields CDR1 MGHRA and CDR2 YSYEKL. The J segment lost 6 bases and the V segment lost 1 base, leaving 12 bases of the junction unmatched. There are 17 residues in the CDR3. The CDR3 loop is CASSQVHGGLAGAEQYF. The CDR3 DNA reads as TGCGCCAGCAGCCAAGTACATGGAGGGCTAGCGGGGGCCGAGCAGTACTTC.

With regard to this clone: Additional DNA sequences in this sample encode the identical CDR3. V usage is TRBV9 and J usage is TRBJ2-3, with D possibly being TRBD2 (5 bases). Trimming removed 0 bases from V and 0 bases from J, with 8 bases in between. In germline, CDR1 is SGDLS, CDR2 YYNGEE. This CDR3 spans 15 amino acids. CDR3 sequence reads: CASSVGADSTDTQYF. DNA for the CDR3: TGTGCCAGCAGCGTAGGAGCGGACAGCACAGATACGCAGTATTTT.

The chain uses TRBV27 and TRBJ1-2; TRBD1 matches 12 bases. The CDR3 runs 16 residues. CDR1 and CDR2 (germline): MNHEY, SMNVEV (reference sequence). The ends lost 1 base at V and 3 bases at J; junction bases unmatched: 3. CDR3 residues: CASSLFGTGGDYGYTF. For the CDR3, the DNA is TGTGCCAGCAGTTTATTTGGGACAGGGGGCGACTATGGCTACACCTTC.

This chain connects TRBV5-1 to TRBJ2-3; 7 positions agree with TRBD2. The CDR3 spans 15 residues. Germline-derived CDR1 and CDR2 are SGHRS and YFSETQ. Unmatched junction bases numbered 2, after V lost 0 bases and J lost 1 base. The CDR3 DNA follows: TGCGCCAGCAGCTTGGGGACTAGAGGCACAGATACGCAGTATTTT. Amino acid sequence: CASSLGTRGTDTQYF.